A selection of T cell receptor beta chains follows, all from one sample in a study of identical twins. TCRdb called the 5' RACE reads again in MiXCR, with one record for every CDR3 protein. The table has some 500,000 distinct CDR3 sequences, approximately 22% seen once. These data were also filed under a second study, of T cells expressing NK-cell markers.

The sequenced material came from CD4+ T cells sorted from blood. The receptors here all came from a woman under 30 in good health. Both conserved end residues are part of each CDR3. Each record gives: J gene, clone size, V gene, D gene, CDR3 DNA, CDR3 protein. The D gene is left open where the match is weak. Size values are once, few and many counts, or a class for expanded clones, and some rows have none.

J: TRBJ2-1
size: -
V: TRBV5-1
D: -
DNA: TGCGCCAGCAGCACCTCGCTATACAATGAGCAGTTCTTC
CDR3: CASSTSLYNEQFF

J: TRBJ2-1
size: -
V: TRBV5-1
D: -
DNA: TGCGCCAGCAGCTTGTTCTGGCGGGCCTCGAGCTCCTACAATGAGCAGTTCTTC
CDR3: CASSLFWRASSSYNEQFF

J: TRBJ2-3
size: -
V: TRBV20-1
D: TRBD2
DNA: TGCAGTGCCACAGGGCTACTAGCGGGGTACACAGATACGCAGTATTTT
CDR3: CSATGLLAGYTDTQYF

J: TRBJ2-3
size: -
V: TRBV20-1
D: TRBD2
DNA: TGCAGTGCTAGATCGGCTAGCGGGAGGGGGGATACGCAGTATTTT
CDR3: CSARSASGRGDTQYF

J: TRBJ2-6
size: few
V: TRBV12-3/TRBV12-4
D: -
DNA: TGTGCCAGCAGCGTTGGGGGAAATGGGGCCAACGTCCTGACTTTC
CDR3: CASSVGGNGANVLTF

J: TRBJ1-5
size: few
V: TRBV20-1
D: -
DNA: TGCAGCGGGGCGGGGGGCAAGCAGCCCCAGCATTTT
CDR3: CSGAGGKQPQHF

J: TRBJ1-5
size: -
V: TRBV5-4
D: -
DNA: TGTGCCAGCAGCTTCCCGGACCTAAATCAGCCCCAGCATTTT
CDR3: CASSFPDLNQPQHF

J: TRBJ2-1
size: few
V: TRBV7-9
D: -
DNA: TGTGCCAGCAGTCAACCCCAGTTAAATGAGCAGTTCTTC
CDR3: CASSQPQLNEQFF

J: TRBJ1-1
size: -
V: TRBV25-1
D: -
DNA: TGTGCCAGCAGCATAGCGGGGGAGAACACTGAAGCTTTCTTT
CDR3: CASSIAGENTEAFF

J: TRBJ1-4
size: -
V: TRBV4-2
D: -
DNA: TGTGCCAGCAGCCAAGACAGCGCTAGGGTTGAAAAACTGTTTTTT
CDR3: CASSQDSARVEKLFF

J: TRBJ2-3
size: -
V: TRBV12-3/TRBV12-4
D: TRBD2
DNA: TGTGCCAGCAGTTTAGGTCCTAGCGGGGGACAAGATACGCAGTATTTT
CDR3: CASSLGPSGGQDTQYF

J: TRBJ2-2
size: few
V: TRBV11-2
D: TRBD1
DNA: TGTGCCAGCAGCCCACAGGGGGCCGCCGGGGAGCTGTTTTTT
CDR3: CASSPQGAAGELFF

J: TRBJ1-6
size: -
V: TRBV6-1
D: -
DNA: TGTGCCAGCACGGAGGAAGGAAATTCACCCCTCCACTTT
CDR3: CASTEEGNSPLHF

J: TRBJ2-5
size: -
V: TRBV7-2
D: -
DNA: TGTGCCAGCAGCCGGACCGAGACCCAGTACTTC
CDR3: CASSRTETQYF

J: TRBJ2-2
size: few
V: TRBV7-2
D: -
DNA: TGTGCCAGCAGCTTTCATAGAGGGCCTTCCGGGGAGCTGTTTTTT
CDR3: CASSFHRGPSGELFF

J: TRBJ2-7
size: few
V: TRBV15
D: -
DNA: TGTGCCACCAGCAGAGCCGGGCCCTTGGGGTACGAGCAGTACTTC
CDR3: CATSRAGPLGYEQYF

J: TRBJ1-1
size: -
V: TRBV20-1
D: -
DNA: TGCAGTGCCCGTAATACAGAGAACACTGAAGCTTTCTTT
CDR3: CSARNTENTEAFF

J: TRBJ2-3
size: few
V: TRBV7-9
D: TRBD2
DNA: TGTGCCAGCAGCCGAGCGGGAGTAAGTGATACGCAGTATTTT
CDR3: CASSRAGVSDTQYF

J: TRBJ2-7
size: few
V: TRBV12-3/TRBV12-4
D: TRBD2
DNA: TGTGCCAGCAGTTTAAGTCGGGACTACTCCATGGGGCAGTACTTC
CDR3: CASSLSRDYSMGQYF

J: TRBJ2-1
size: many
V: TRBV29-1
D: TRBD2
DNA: TGCAGCATAGCGGGAGCCACGAATGAGCAGTTCTTC
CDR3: CSIAGATNEQFF

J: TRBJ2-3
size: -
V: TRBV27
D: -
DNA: TGTGCCAGCAGTGCCCACAGAAGCACAGATACGCAGTATTTT
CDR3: CASSAHRSTDTQYF

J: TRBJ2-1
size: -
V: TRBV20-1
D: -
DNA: TGCAGTGCTAGAATAGTGGGACCGAGCTCCTACAATGAGCAGTTCTTC
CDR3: CSARIVGPSSYNEQFF

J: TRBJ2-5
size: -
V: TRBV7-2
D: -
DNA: TGTGCCAGCAGCTTCATGGGGGGGGCGAGAGAGACCCAGTACTTC
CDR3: CASSFMGGARETQYF

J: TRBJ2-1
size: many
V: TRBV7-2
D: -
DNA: TGTGCCAGCAGCCCATCGGTCAGCTCCTACAATGAGCAGTTCTTC
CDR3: CASSPSVSSYNEQFF

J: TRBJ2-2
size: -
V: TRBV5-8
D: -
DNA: TGTGCCAGCAGCTTGTGGGCAGTAAACACCGGGGAGCTGTTTTTT
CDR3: CASSLWAVNTGELFF

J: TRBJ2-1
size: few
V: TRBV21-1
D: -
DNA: TGTGCCAGTACACCTAGCGGATATTTAAGGAATGAGCAGTTCTTC
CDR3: CASTPSGYLRNEQFF

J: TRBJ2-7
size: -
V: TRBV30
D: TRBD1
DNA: TGTGCCGGGGACAGCAGCTCCTACGAGCAGTACTTC
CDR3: CAGDSSSYEQYF

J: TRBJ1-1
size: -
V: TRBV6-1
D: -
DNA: TGTGCCAGCAGTGAAGCAGGGGAGACGAACACTGAAGCTTTCTTT
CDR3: CASSEAGETNTEAFF

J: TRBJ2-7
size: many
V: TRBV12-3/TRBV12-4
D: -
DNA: TGTGCCAGCAGTTCGGGCAGGGCGAATGGAGAGCAGTACTTC
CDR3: CASSSGRANGEQYF

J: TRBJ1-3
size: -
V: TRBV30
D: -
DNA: TGTGCCTGGAAAGGGCCTGGAAACACCATATATTTT
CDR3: CAWKGPGNTIYF

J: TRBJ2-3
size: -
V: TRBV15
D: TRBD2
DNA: TGTGCCACCAGCAGAGAGGGCGGGAGGGCCTATACGCAGTATTTT
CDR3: CATSREGGRAYTQYF

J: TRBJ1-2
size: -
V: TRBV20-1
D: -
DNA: TGCATTGCTAGAGATTGGGCGGTACCTGGTGGCTACACCTTC
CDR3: CIARDWAVPGGYTF

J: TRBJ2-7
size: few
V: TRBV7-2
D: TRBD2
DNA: TGTGCCAGCAGCAGGGTTGCGGGAGGGAGGTACGAGCAGTACTTC
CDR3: CASSRVAGGRYEQYF

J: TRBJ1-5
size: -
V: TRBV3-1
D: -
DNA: TGTGCCAGCAGCCAGGGACACCAATCAGCCCAGCATTTT
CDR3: CASSQGHQSAQHF

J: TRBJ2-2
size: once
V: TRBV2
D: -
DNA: TGTGCCAGCAGAGGAGGCGGGGAGCTGTTTTTT
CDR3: CASRGGGELFF

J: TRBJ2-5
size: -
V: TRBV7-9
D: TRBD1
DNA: TGTGCCAGCAGCCCCCGACAGGGGATGGGAGAGACCCAGTACTTC
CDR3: CASSPRQGMGETQYF

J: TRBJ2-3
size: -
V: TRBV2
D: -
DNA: TGTGCCAGCAGTGAAGTAGCTGACACAGATACGCAGTATTTT
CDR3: CASSEVADTDTQYF

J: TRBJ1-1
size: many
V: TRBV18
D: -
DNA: TGTGCCAGCTCACCTGTGGGGGTCGGCACTGAAGCTTTCTTT
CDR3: CASSPVGVGTEAFF

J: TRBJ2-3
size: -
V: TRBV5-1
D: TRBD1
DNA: TGCGCCAGCAGCACGCGGGGACAGGGGGCAGATACGCAGTATTTT
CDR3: CASSTRGQGADTQYF

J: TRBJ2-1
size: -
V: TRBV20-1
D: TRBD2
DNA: TGCAGTGCCGCGGCCGGGACTAACAATGAGCAGTTCTTC
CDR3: CSAAAGTNNEQFF

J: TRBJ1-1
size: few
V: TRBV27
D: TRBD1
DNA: TGTGCCAGCAGTTATTCGACAGGGAGGGCCACTGAAGCTTTCTTT
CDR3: CASSYSTGRATEAFF

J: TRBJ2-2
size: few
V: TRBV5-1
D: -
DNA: TGCGCCAGCAGCTTGAGCCGGACCGGGGAGCTGTTTTTT
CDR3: CASSLSRTGELFF

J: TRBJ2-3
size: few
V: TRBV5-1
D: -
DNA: TGCGCCAGCAGAGAGGAGGGCGGAGGGACAGATACGCAGTATTTT
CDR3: CASREEGGGTDTQYF

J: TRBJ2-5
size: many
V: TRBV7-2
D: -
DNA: TGTGCCAGCAGTCTCCTGGTTGAGACCCAGTACTTC
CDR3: CASSLLVETQYF

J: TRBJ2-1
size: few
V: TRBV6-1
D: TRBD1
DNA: TGTGCCAGCAGCTCACCAGGGACAGGGGGCCACAATGAGCAGTTCTTC
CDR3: CASSSPGTGGHNEQFF

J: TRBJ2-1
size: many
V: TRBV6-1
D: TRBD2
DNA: TGTGCCAGCAACCCCGGACTAGCTTCGTACAATGAGCAGTTCTTC
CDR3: CASNPGLASYNEQFF

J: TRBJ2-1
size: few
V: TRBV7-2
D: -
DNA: TGTGCCAGCAGCCGATCCCCCTCGGTGCCCTACAATGAGCAGTTCTTC
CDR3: CASSRSPSVPYNEQFF